This T cell receptor beta chain emerged from a study of patients and donors after allogeneic stem cell transplantation. MiXCR was run by TCRdb on the RT-PCR reads, yielding one entry per CDR3 protein. The data show 200,000 to 250,000 distinct CDR3 sequences, with roughly 13% seen just once and roughly 12% held by the top ten. The CDR3 spans 17 residues. Per the germline V gene, CDR1 is SGHRS and CDR2 is YFSETQ. The junction had 11 bases not matched to a gene; V was cut back by 4 bases and J by 7 bases. The origin of this receptor is a human donor who was either an allogeneic HSCT recipient or a stem cell or donor lymphocyte infusion donor (not recorded which). It is not recorded whose cells these are; they may come from a transplant donor. Sequenced: blood, either unsorted or a sorted T cell fraction (not recorded which). The chain uses TRBV5-1 and TRBJ2-1; 13 bases match TRBD2. The CDR3 DNA is TGCGCCAGCAGCCACCGGACTAGCGGGAGTCTTGTAAATGAGCAGTTCTTC. Amino acids: CASSHRTSGSLVNEQFF.